These T cell receptor beta chains were read from a single sample in a study of patients and donors after allogeneic stem cell transplantation. TCRdb called the RT-PCR reads again in MiXCR, with one record for every CDR3 protein. Here the sample spans about 200,000 distinct CDR3 sequences, around 41% being singletons. The sample comprised blood, either unsorted or a sorted T cell fraction (not recorded which). These receptors all stem from a human donor who was either an allogeneic HSCT recipient or a stem cell or donor lymphocyte infusion donor (not recorded which). It is not recorded whose cells these are; they may come from a transplant donor. The CDR3 runs from the conserved cysteine through the conserved F or W. A D gene is named only where the DNA matches it firmly. The size entry is marked missing in some rows and otherwise reads once, few, many or a size class.

clone size,V gene,J gene,D gene,CDR3 protein,CDR3 DNA
NA,TRBV7-9,TRBJ1-1,NA,CASSLALGRRTFNEAFF,TGTGCCAGCAGCTTAGCGTTGGGGCGCCGCACCTTCAATGAAGCTTTCTTT
NA,TRBV7-9,TRBJ1-1,NA,CASSLGSPALGENTEAFF,TGTGCCAGCAGCTTAGGATCCCCGGCTTTGGGGGAAAACACTGAAGCTTTCTTT
NA,TRBV14,TRBJ1-1,NA,CASSQDFIQGPIMNTEAFF,TGTGCCAGCAGCCAAGATTTTATCCAGGGCCCCATCATGAACACTGAAGCTTTCTTT
NA,TRBV19,TRBJ1-6,NA,CASTGGRENSPLHF,TGTGCCAGTACCGGGGGGCGCGAAAATTCACCCCTCCACTTT
NA,TRBV6-6,TRBJ1-5,TRBD1,CASSYGQGGSNQPQHF,TGTGCCAGCAGTTACGGGCAGGGGGGCAGCAATCAGCCCCAGCATTTT
few,TRBV28,TRBJ1-4,NA,CASSFEVRTSGEKLFF,TGTGCCAGCAGTTTTGAGGTCCGGACGTCCGGGGAAAAACTGTTTTTT
NA,TRBV29-1,TRBJ1-2,NA,CSVPGGRGYTF,TGCAGCGTCCCAGGTGGCAGGGGCTACACCTTC
NA,TRBV28,TRBJ2-2,NA,CASSFSAGQELFF,TGTGCCAGCAGTTTTTCGGCGGGACAGGAGCTGTTTTTT
NA,TRBV4-3,TRBJ1-2,NA,CASSQDPSSPGYTF,TGCGCCAGCAGCCAAGACCCCAGTTCCCCAGGCTACACCTTC
NA,TRBV29-1,TRBJ1-4,NA,CSGMAGREKLFF,TGCAGCGGTATGGCAGGACGAGAAAAACTGTTTTTT
NA,TRBV5-1,TRBJ2-1,TRBD2,CASSLASGGPADNEQFF,TGCGCCAGCAGCTTGGCTTCGGGAGGGCCGGCAGACAATGAGCAGTTCTTC
few,TRBV5-6,TRBJ1-2,NA,CASSSGIELGYTF,TGTGCCAGCAGTTCCGGGATCGAGCTTGGCTACACCTTC
NA,TRBV5-1,TRBJ1-1,NA,CASSLSGENTEAFF,TGCGCCAGCAGCTTGTCAGGGGAAAACACTGAAGCTTTCTTT
NA,TRBV4-3,TRBJ2-5,TRBD2,CASSRSGSKGETQYF,TGCGCCAGCAGCCGTAGCGGGAGTAAGGGAGAGACCCAGTACTTC
few,TRBV6-2/TRBV6-3,TRBJ2-2,NA,CASSYSHWMNTGELFF,TGTGCCAGCAGTTACAGTCATTGGATGAACACCGGGGAGCTGTTTTTT
NA,TRBV2,TRBJ2-7,TRBD1,CASKPTGGYEQYF,TGTGCCAGCAAACCCACAGGGGGCTACGAGCAGTACTTC
NA,TRBV20-1,TRBJ2-7,NA,CSARDLGTVLYEQYF,TGCAGTGCTAGAGATTTAGGGACGGTCCTCTACGAGCAGTACTTC
NA,TRBV28,TRBJ2-2,TRBD2,CASSMASGMGTGELFF,TGTGCCAGCAGTATGGCTAGCGGGATGGGAACCGGGGAGCTGTTTTTT
NA,TRBV6-5,TRBJ1-5,NA,CASQQFSNQPQHF,TGTGCCAGCCAACAGTTTAGCAATCAGCCCCAGCATTTT
NA,TRBV12-3/TRBV12-4,TRBJ1-1,NA,CASSFHRSMNTEAFF,TGTGCCAGCAGTTTCCATCGGTCCATGAACACTGAAGCTTTCTTT
once,TRBV12-3/TRBV12-4,TRBJ1-1,NA,CASSFEGRGTEAFF,TGTGCCAGCAGTTTTGAGGGGAGGGGCACTGAAGCTTTCTTT
NA,TRBV6-5,TRBJ2-2,NA,CASRVGTLNTGELFF,TGTGCCAGCAGGGTCGGGACATTGAACACCGGGGAGCTGTTTTTT
few,TRBV3-1,TRBJ2-7,TRBD1,CASSQDTGTGIYEQYF,TGTGCCAGCAGCCAAGATACTGGGACAGGGATCTACGAGCAGTACTTC
few,TRBV11-3,TRBJ2-1,NA,CASSHADRWDSYNEQFF,TGTGCCAGCAGCCACGCTGACAGGTGGGATTCCTACAATGAGCAGTTCTTC
NA,TRBV12-3/TRBV12-4,TRBJ1-2,TRBD1,CASSLRALGQAKSYGYTF,TGTGCCAGCAGTTTAAGGGCCCTGGGACAGGCAAAAAGCTATGGCTACACCTTC
few,TRBV27,TRBJ1-2,TRBD1,CASSLGNLGQGGGYTF,TGTGCCAGCAGTTTGGGAAACCTGGGACAGGGAGGAGGCTACACCTTC
once,TRBV9,TRBJ1-2,NA,CASSVGFNYGYTF,TGTGCCAGCAGCGTAGGGTTTAACTATGGCTACACCTTC
NA,TRBV20-1,TRBJ1-1,NA,CSQHRDTEAFF,TGCAGTCAACACAGAGACACTGAAGCTTTCTTT
NA,TRBV12-3/TRBV12-4,TRBJ2-3,TRBD2,CASSLLAGETIQYF,TGTGCCAGCAGTTTGCTAGCGGGAGAGACTATCCAGTATTTT
few,TRBV12-3/TRBV12-4,TRBJ1-1,NA,CASSLAGWTEAFF,TGTGCCAGCAGTTTGGCAGGGTGGACTGAAGCTTTCTTT
NA,TRBV12-3/TRBV12-4,TRBJ2-2,NA,CASRFDGTGELFF,TGTGCCAGCAGGTTCGACGGCACCGGGGAGCTGTTTTTT
few,TRBV2,TRBJ2-1,NA,CASKERLPTYNEQFF,TGTGCCAGCAAAGAAAGGCTACCAACCTACAATGAGCAGTTCTTC
few,TRBV21-1,TRBJ2-2,NA,CASSNTGTTVTGELFF,TGTGCCAGCAGCAATACCGGGACCACTGTCACCGGGGAGCTGTTTTTT
once,TRBV6-2/TRBV6-3,TRBJ2-7,NA,CASIDVPGLSYEQYF,TGTGCCAGCATCGACGTACCGGGCCTCTCCTACGAGCAGTACTTC
few,TRBV12-3/TRBV12-4,TRBJ2-2,NA,CASSFLARGQTGELFF,TGTGCCAGCAGTTTCTTGGCGAGGGGCCAAACCGGGGAGCTGTTTTTT
NA,TRBV12-3/TRBV12-4,TRBJ1-6,NA,CASTPGGEALHF,TGTGCCAGCACTCCCGGGGGTGAGGCCCTCCACTTT
NA,TRBV6-5,TRBJ1-3,NA,CASSGARQLPLVNTIYF,TGTGCCAGCAGTGGGGCTAGGCAGCTTCCCTTAGTAAACACCATATATTTT
NA,TRBV30,TRBJ2-2,NA,CAWSMDRSGELFF,TGTGCCTGGAGCATGGATAGGTCCGGGGAGCTGTTTTTT
NA,TRBV7-8,TRBJ1-1,NA,CASSTDAEAFF,TGTGCCAGCAGCACGGATGCGGAAGCTTTCTTT
NA,TRBV20-1,TRBJ1-5,NA,CSARLRAGQPQHF,TGCAGTGCTAGACTCAGGGCAGGTCAGCCCCAGCATTTT
few,TRBV20-1,TRBJ1-2,TRBD1,CSAQQGDGYTF,TGCAGTGCTCAACAGGGGGACGGCTACACCTTC
NA,TRBV12-3/TRBV12-4,TRBJ1-1,NA,CASSSPGRRNTEAFF,TGTGCCAGCAGTTCTCCGGGACGCCGGAACACTGAAGCTTTCTTT
NA,TRBV9,TRBJ1-5,TRBD1,CASSVDGTGRNQPQHF,TGTGCCAGCAGCGTAGATGGGACAGGTCGGAATCAGCCCCAGCATTTT
NA,TRBV7-2,TRBJ1-1,NA,CASSSAGTPMNTEAFF,TGTGCCAGCAGCTCGGCCGGGACACCCATGAACACTGAAGCTTTCTTT
many,TRBV7-2,TRBJ1-2,NA,CASSLAYGSPTYGYTF,TGTGCCAGCAGCTTAGCATACGGCAGTCCGACCTATGGCTACACCTTC
few,TRBV29-1,TRBJ1-1,NA,CSANTLGLAFF,TGCAGCGCCAATACGCTAGGTTTAGCTTTCTTT
NA,TRBV15,TRBJ2-3,NA,CATSRGGTDTQYF,TGTGCCACCAGCAGAGGAGGCACAGATACGCAGTATTTT
few,TRBV5-6,TRBJ1-5,NA,CASSLGEGFSNQPQHF,TGTGCCAGCAGCCTCGGGGAGGGGTTTAGCAATCAGCCCCAGCATTTT
NA,TRBV7-2,TRBJ1-6,NA,CASTNRTAVWPLHF,TGTGCCAGCACCAATAGGACAGCCGTGTGGCCCCTCCACTTT
once,TRBV27,TRBJ2-3,NA,CASSDEGYRRETQYF,TGTGCCAGCAGTGATGAAGGATATCGCAGAGAGACGCAGTATTTT
few,TRBV6-6,TRBJ1-5,NA,CASKMDSFWNQPQHF,TGTGCCAGCAAAATGGACAGTTTTTGGAATCAGCCCCAGCATTTT
NA,TRBV20-1,TRBJ1-1,NA,CSATDRNTEAFF,TGCAGTGCTACCGATAGGAACACTGAAGCTTTCTTT
once,TRBV28,TRBJ2-7,NA,CASSQEGHYYEQYF,TGTGCCAGCAGTCAAGAGGGACACTACTACGAGCAGTACTTC
few,TRBV29-1,TRBJ1-1,NA,CSVEDTAGPEAFF,TGCAGCGTTGAAGACACAGCCGGACCTGAAGCTTTCTTT
NA,TRBV6-5,TRBJ2-7,NA,CASSSPTQGHEQYF,TGTGCCAGCAGTTCGCCGACACAGGGACACGAGCAGTACTTC
NA,TRBV12-3/TRBV12-4,TRBJ2-1,NA,CASTSSSYNEQFF,TGTGCCAGCACCTCTAGCTCCTACAATGAGCAGTTCTTC